A selection of T cell receptor beta chains follows, all from one sample in a study of human T cells and chemical hapten exposure. From the RACE reads, TCRdb called clonotypes with MiXCR, one entry per CDR3 protein. The sample holds some 99,000 distinct CDR3 sequences, roughly 10% seen once. The sample was whole blood, taken in connection with sensitization to the hapten diphenylcyclopropenone (DPC). The receptors shown here come from a middle-aged woman with alopecia areata. Some clones in this sample may be carry-over from other donors' samples. CDR3s include the opening cysteine and the closing phenylalanine or tryptophan.

TRBV7-2,TRBJ2-7,CASSLEGQAYEQYF
TRBV11-3,TRBJ2-7,CASSLGLAGRHEQYF
TRBV20-1,TRBJ2-1,CSAIYSINEQFF
TRBV9,TRBJ2-7,CASSVGPAGATYEQYF
TRBV7-2,TRBJ1-3,CASSLQTWENTIYF
TRBV7-2,TRBJ1-4,CASSLGIRGQFNEKLFF
TRBV14,TRBJ2-1,CASSRGTVYNEQFF
TRBV29-1,TRBJ1-2,CSVAATEAGGYTF
TRBV7-9,TRBJ1-3,CASREGVSGNTIYF
TRBV11-1,TRBJ2-2,CASSLFAGKNTGELFF
TRBV20-1,TRBJ2-7,CSATVLDSYEQYF
TRBV10-1,TRBJ2-1,CASSARGAYNEQFF
TRBV7-2,TRBJ2-3,CASSWRAGSTDTQYF
TRBV7-3,TRBJ2-7,CASSLRQGRYEQYF